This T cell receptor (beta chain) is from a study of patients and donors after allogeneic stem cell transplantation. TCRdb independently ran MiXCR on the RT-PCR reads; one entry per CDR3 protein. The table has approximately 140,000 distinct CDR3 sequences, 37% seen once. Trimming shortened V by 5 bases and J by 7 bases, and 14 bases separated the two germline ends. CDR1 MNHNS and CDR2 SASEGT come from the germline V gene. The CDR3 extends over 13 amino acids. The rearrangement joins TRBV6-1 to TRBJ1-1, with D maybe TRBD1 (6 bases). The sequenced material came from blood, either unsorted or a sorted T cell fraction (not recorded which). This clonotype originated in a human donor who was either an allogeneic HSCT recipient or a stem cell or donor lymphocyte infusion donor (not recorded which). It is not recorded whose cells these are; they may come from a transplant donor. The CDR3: CASSLDRGGEAFF. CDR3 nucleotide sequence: TGTGCCAGCAGTCTGGACAGAGGAGGTGAAGCTTTCTTT.